This TCR beta chain was identified during a study of blood T cell repertoires in COVID-19. Germline CDR1 MDHEN, CDR2 SYDVKM. Deletions cut 5 bases from V and 0 bases from J, with 13 bases between. The CDR3 loop spans 15 amino acids. In the original processing: How many nucleated cells were present was estimated from reference gene primer amplification. Generated by immunoSEQ multiplex PCR, the TCRdb table keeps only in-frame clones and is missing some. D and trimming come from the DNA, and the V and J calls and clone size come from that table. The data contain more than 140,000 clones, about four fifths of them seen just once; the ten biggest clones take up more than 1.5%. This clone was observed once.

This TCR came from a human donor in a cohort sampled during active COVID-19. The chain employs TRBV28 and TRBJ1-1, with D perhaps matching TRBD1 (6 bases). The sample was peripheral blood. DNA for the CDR3: TGTGCCAGCAGTCCTCGGACAGTTATGAACACTGAAGCTTTCTTT. It is translated as CASSPRTVMNTEAFF.